The present entry profiles one T cell receptor (beta chain) with its context. Its antigen is not identified. The source of the sample is a study of cytomegalovirus exposure and HLA in healthy donors. Study-wide results and limits: When the data were analyzed later, several of the most significant clusters appeared to be linked to common viral pathogens.

CDR1 is SQVTM, CDR2 ANQGSEA, per germline. The CDR3 length is 13 residues. Trimming cost V 6 bases and J 3 bases; bases outside gene matches: 6. Primers included in the PCR were 60 Vbeta and 13 Jbeta primers. Assay used: immunoSEQ multiplex PCR; TCRdb lists only in-frame clones, some missing. The clone table shows around 190,000 clones, with the ten largest holding about 1%. Sequencing was done on a sample of PBMCs. The sequence was obtained from a woman in her twenties or thirties in good health and CMV-seropositive. This rearrangement joins TRBV29-1 to TRBJ2-7, with 9 bases that match TRBD1. CDR3 sequence: CSVDGDRDYEQYF. DNA for the CDR3: TGCAGCGTGGATGGGGACAGGGACTACGAGCAGTACTTC.